One sample yielded the 2 T cell receptor beta chains listed below, sequenced in a study of T cell repertoires in cytomegalovirus infection. From the reads, TCRdb called clonotypes with MiXCR, one entry per CDR3 protein. Among 80,000 to 90,000 distinct CDR3 sequences, approximately 45% were seen once, and the ten largest hold more than 80%. What these receptors recognize is not known. The sequencing used CD8+ T cells from cultured PBMCs, collected from culture after CMV antigen stimulation. The receptor source for this set is a human donor in good health (CMV status not recorded). Some clones in this sample may be carry-over from other donors' samples.

There are a few counts of this clonotype. This chain joins TRBV7-3 and TRBJ2-2; D might be TRBD1 (5 bases). This CDR3 has 13 residues. Germline V gene lookup returns CDR1 SGHTA and CDR2 FQGTGA. Deletions cut 5 bases from V and 7 bases from J, with 11 bases between. CDR3 amino acids: CASSLQGDGELFF. CDR3 DNA: TGTGCCAGCAGCCTCCAGGGTGACGGGGAGCTGTTTTTT.

This sequence joins TRBV11-2 and TRBJ1-3; a possible D gene is TRBD1 (5 bases). The germline gives CDR1 SGHAT, CDR2 FQNNGV. This CDR3 is built from 16 residues. The V end lost 5 bases, the J end lost 4 bases, and 18 bases lay between the germline ends. CDR3 DNA sequence: TGTGCCAGCAGCCTATGGGACCCCGGAGAAGGAAACACCATATATTTT. Amino acids: CASSLWDPGEGNTIYF.